This TCR beta chain was identified in a study of blood T cell repertoires in COVID-19. V shed 0 bases, J shed 4 bases, and the junction held 2 bases outside the gene matches. The germline V gene has CDR1 MNHNS and CDR2 SASEGT. This CDR3 contains 16 residues. Method: immunoSEQ multiplex PCR; TCRdb's copy keeps in-frame clones and lacks some. This sample carries around 180,000 clones, 74% of them seen once, and the ten largest clones take about 3%. This chain links TRBV6-1 with TRBJ2-3, with 12 bases that match TRBD2. Input material: peripheral blood. This receptor was identified in a woman of 80 years or more with acute or convalescent COVID-19. The CDR3 reads CASSEALAGGPDTQYF. In nucleotides, the CDR3 is TGTGCCAGCAGTGAAGCGCTAGCGGGAGGGCCAGATACGCAGTATTTT.